Sequencing of this T cell receptor (beta chain) was carried out in a study of T cells in Graves' hyperthyroidism and ophthalmopathy. TCR beta CDR3 sequences were amplified from RNA transcripts. First-round RT-PCR with HTBI primers amplified the TCR CDR3 region. In TCRdb, the multiplex PCR reads were re-called with MiXCR into one record per CDR3 protein. This sample has 700,000 to 850,000 distinct CDR3 sequences; over 35% occur once, and the top ten carry around a third. This CDR3 contains 12 residues. With 7 bases removed from V and 1 base from J, the gap between germline ends came to 10 bases. Looked up from germline, CDR1 is SQVTM and CDR2 is ANQGSEA. This clonotype was seen at least ten times.

The specimen was blood. The chain recombines TRBV29-1 with TRBJ1-1; D gene ambiguous. This clonotype was obtained from a woman aged 40 to 50 with Graves' hyperthyroidism. CDR3 in amino acids: CSGLPGNTEAFF. In DNA form, the CDR3 reads TGCAGCGGACTCCCGGGGAACACTGAAGCTTTCTTT. Looking up the rest from reference TRBV29-1 and TRBJ1-1 gives the full variable domain: SAVISQKPSRDICQRGTSLTIQCQVDSQVTMMFWYRQQPGQSLTLIATANQGSEATYESGFVIDKFPISRPNLTFSTLTVSNMSPEDSSIYLCSGLPGNTEAFFGQGTRLTVV.